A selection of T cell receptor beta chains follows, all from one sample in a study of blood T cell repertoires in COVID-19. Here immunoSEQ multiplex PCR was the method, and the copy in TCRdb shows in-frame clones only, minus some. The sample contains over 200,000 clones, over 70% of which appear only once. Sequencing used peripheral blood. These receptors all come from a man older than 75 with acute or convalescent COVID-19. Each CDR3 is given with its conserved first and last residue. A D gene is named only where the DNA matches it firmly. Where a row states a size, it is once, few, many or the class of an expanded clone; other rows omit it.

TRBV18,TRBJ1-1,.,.,CASSPTLGMNTEAFF,TGTGCCAGCTCACCAACACTAGGGATGAACACTGAAGCTTTCTTT
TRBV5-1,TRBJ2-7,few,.,CASSDIPNYEQYF,TGCGCCAGCTCGGACATACCCAACTACGAGCAGTACTTC
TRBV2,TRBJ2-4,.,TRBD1,CASRDRSGSMAKNIQYF,TGTGCCAGCAGGGACAGGTCGGGGTCTATGGCCAAAAACATTCAGTACTTC
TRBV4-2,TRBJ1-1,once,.,CASSQGQANTEAFF,TGTGCCAGCAGCCAGGGGCAGGCGAACACTGAAGCTTTCTTT
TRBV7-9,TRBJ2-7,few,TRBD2,CASSLRGEYEQYF,TGTGCCAGCAGCTTACGGGGGGAGTACGAGCAGTACTTC
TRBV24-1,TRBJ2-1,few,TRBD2,CATSDSIAGSYNEQFF,TGTGCCACCAGTGATTCAATAGCGGGATCCTACAATGAGCAGTTCTTC
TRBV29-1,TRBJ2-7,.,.,CSVRTVSYEQYF,TGCAGCGTTCGGACAGTCTCCTACGAGCAGTACTTC
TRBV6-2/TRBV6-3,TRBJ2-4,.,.,CASSYYSPMNPTIQYF,TGTGCCAGCAGTTATTATAGCCCGATGAATCCGACGATTCAGTACTTC
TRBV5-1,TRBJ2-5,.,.,CASSLPSVGETQYF,TGCGCCAGCAGCTTGCCTAGCGTCGGCGAGACCCAGTACTTC
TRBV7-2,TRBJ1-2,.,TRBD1,CAQAPGQGYGYTF,TGTGCCCAAGCCCCGGGACAGGGGTATGGCTACACCTTC
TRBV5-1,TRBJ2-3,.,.,CASSLGTGVGTDTQYF,TGCGCCAGCAGCTTGGGGACCGGGGTTGGCACAGATACGCAGTATTTT
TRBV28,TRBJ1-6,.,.,CASSFRGSYNSPLHF,TGTGCCAGCAGTTTCAGGGGCTCCTATAATTCACCCCTCCACTTT
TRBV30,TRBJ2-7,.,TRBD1,CAWSAWDRLSYEQYF,TGTGCCTGGAGCGCCTGGGACAGGCTATCCTACGAGCAGTACTTC
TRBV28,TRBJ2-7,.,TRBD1,CAAGQGGYEQYF,TGTGCCGCAGGACAGGGTGGCTACGAGCAGTACTTC
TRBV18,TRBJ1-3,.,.,CASSPPGAHSGNTIYF,TGTGCCAGCTCACCACCGGGGGCACACTCTGGAAACACCATATATTTT